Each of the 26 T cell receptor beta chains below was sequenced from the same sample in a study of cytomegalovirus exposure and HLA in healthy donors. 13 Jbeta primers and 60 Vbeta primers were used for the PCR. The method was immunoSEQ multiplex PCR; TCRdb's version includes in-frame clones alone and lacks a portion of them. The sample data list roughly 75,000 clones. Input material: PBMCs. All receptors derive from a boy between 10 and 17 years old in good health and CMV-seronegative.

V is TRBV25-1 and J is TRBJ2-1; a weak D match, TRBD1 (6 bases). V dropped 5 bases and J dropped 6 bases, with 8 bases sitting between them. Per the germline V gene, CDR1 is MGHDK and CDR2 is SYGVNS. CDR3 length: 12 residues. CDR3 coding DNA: TGTGCCAGCAGTAAGACAGGCAATGAGCAGTTCTTC. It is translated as CASSKTGNEQFF.

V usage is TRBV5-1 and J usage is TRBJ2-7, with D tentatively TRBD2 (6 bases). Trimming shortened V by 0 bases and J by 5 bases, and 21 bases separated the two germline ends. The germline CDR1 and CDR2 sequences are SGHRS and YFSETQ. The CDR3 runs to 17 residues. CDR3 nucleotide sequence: TGCGCCAGCAGCTTGGGGGGATTGGGAGGATTCGAGGACGAGCAGTACTTC. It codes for CASSLGGLGGFEDEQYF.

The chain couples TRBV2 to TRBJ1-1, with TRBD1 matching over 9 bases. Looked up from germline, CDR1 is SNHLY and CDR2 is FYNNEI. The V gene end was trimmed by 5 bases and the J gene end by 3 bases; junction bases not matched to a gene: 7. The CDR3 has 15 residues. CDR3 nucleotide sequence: TGTGCCAGCAGTTGGGTGACAGGGGGTGACACTGAAGCTTTCTTT. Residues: CASSWVTGGDTEAFF.

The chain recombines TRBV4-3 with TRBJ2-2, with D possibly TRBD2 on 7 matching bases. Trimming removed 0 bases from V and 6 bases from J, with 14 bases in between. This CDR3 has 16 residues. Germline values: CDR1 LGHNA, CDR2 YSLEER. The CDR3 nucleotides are TGCGCCAGCAGCCAAGAAGGGGGAGGGCCGGCCGGGGAGCTGTTTTTT. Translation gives CASSQEGGGPAGELFF.

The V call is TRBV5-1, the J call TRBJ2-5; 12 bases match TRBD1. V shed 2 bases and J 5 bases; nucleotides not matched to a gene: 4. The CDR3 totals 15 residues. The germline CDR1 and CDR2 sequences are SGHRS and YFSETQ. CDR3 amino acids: CASSLGTGGLETQYF. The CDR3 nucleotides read TGCGCCAGCAGCTTAGGGACAGGGGGCCTGGAGACCCAGTACTTC.

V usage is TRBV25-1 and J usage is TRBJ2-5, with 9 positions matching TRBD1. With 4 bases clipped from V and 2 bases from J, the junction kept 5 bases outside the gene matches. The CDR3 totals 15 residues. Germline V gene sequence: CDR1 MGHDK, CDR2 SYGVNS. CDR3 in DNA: TGTGCCAGCAGTGGAAACAGGGGGCAACAAGAGACCCAGTACTTC. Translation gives CASSGNRGQQETQYF.

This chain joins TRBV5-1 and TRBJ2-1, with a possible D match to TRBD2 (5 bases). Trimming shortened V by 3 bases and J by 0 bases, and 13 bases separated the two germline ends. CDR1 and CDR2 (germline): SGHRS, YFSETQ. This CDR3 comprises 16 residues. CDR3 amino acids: CASSSIPGDSYNEQFF. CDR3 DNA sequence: TGCGCCAGCAGCTCTATCCCCGGGGACTCCTACAATGAGCAGTTCTTC.

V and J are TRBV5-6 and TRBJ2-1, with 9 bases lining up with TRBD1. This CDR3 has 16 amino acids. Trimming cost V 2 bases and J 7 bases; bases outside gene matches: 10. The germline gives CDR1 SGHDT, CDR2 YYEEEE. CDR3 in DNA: TGTGCCAGCAGCTTTCCCGGGACAGGGATCGAAAATGAGCAGTTCTTC. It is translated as CASSFPGTGIENEQFF.

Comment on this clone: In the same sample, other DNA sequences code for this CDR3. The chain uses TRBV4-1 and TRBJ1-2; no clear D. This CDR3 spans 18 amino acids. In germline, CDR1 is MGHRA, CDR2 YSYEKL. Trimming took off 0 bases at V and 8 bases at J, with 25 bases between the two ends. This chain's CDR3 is CASSQEVPGTAQRYGYTF. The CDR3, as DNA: TGCGCCAGCAGCCAAGAAGTGCCCGGAACGGCCCAGCGGTACGGCTACACCTTC.

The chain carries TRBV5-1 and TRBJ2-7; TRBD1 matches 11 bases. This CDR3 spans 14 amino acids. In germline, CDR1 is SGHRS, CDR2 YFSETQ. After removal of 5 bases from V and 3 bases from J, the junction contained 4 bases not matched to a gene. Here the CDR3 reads CASRSGTGGYEQYF. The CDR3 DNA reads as TGCGCCAGCAGGTCCGGGACAGGGGGCTACGAGCAGTACTTC. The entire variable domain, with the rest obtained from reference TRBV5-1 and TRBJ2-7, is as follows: KAGVTQTPRYLIKTRGQQVTLSCSPISGHRSVSWYQQTPGQGLQFLFEYFSETQRNKGNFPGRFSGRQFSNSRSEMNVSTLELGDSALYLCASRSGTGGYEQYFGPGTRLTVT.

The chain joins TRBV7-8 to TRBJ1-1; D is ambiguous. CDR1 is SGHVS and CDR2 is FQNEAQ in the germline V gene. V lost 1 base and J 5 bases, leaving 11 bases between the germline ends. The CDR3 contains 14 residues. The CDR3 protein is CASSLDRGVTEAFF. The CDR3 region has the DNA TGTGCCAGCAGCTTAGATCGGGGTGTGACTGAAGCTTTCTTT.

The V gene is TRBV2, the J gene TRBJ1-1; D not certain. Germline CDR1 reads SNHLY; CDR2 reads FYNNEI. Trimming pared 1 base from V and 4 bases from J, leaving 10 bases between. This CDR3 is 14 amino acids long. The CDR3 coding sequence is TGTGCCAGCAGTGAAGGCAGAAGTATCACTGAAGCTTTCTTT. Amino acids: CASSEGRSITEAFF. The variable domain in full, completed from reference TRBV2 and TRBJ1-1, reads EPEVTQTPSHQVTQMGQEVILRCVPISNHLYFYWYRQILGQKVEFLVSFYNNEISEKSEIFDDQFSVERPDGSNFTLKIRSTKLEDSAMYFCASSEGRSITEAFFGQGTRLTVV.

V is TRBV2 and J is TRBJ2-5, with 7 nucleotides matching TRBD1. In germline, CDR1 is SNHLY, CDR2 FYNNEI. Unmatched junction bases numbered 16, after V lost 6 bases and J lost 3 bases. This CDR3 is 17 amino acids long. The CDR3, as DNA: TGTGCCAGCAGGGCACCATTGGCAGGGGGTACCAAAGAGACCCAGTACTTC. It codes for CASRAPLAGGTKETQYF.

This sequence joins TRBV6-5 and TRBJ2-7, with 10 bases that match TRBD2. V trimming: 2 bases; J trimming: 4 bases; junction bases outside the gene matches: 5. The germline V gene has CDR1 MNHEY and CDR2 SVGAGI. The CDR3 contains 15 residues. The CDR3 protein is CASSYESGRAYEQYF. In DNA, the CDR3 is TGTGCCAGCAGTTACGAAAGCGGGAGGGCGTACGAGCAGTACTTC.

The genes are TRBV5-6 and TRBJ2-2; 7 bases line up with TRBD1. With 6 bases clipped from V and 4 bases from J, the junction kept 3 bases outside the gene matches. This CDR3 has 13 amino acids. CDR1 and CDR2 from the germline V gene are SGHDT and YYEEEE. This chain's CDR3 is CASIPGGTGELFF. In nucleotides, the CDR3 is TGTGCCAGCATACCAGGGGGCACCGGGGAGCTGTTTTTT. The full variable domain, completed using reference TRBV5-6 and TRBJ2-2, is DAGVTQSPTHLIKTRGQQVTLRCSPKSGHDTVSWYQQALGQGPQFIFQYYEEEERQRGNFPDRFSGHQFPNYSSELNVNALLLGDSALYLCASIPGGTGELFFGEGSRLTVL.

The CDR3 reads CASSDSPNTEAFF. CDR3 nucleotides: TGTGCCAGTTCGGACAGCCCGAACACTGAAGCTTTCTTT. This chain uses TRBV18 with TRBJ1-1, with D possibly TRBD1 on 6 matching bases. Germline CDR1 and CDR2: KGHSH and LQKENI. The V end was cut by 9 bases, the J end by 1 base, with 12 bases between. The CDR3 extends over 13 amino acids.

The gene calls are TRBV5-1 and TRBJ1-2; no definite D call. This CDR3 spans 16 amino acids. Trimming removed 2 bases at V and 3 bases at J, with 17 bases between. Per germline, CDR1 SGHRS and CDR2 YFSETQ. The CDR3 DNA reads TGCGCCAGCAGCTTTTTTTATCCGGGGAGGGACTATGGCTACACCTTC. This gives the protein CASSFFYPGRDYGYTF.

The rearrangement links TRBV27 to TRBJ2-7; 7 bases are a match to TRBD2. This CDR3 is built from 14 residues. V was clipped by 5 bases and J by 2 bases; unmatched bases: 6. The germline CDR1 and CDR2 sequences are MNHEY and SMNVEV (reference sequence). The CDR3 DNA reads TGTGCCAGCAGTCCCCTAGCGGCCCCCTACGAGCAGTACTTC. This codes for CASSPLAAPYEQYF.

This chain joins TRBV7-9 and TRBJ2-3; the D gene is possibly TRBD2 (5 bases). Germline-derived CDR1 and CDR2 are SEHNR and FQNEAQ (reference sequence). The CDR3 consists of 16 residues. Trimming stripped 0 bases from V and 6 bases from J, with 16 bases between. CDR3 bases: TGTGCCAGCAGCTTAGCAACGACGGGGTTCCCGGATACGCAGTATTTT. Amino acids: CASSLATTGFPDTQYF.

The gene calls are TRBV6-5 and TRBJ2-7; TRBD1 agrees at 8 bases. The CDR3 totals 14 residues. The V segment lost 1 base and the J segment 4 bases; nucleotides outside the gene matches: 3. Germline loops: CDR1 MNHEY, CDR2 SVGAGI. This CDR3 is CASSYWQGAYEQYF. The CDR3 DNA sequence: TGTGCCAGCAGTTACTGGCAGGGGGCGTACGAGCAGTACTTC.

In nucleotides, the CDR3 is TGTGCCAGCTCACGTGGCGGGGGCGCGGGAATTATGAACACTGAAGCTTTCTTT. Translating it yields CASSRGGGAGIMNTEAFF. The rearrangement links TRBV18 to TRBJ1-1; tentatively, D is TRBD1 (6 bases). Deletions cut 4 bases from V and 0 bases from J, with 21 bases between. The CDR3 is 18 residues long. Per germline, CDR1 KGHSH and CDR2 LQKENI.

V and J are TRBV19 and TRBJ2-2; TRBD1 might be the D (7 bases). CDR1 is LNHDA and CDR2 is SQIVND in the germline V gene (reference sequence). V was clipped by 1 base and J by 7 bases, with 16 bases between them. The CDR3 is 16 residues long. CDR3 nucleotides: TGTGCCAGTAGTATAGTGGAGGGGGCGCGACACGGGGAGCTGTTTTTT. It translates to CASSIVEGARHGELFF.

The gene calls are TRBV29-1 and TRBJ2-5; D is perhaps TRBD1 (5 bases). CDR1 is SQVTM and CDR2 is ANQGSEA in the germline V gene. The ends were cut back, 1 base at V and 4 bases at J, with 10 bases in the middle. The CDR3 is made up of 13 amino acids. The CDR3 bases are TGCAGCGTTGAAGGGACACGTGGAGAGACCCAGTACTTC. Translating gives CSVEGTRGETQYF.

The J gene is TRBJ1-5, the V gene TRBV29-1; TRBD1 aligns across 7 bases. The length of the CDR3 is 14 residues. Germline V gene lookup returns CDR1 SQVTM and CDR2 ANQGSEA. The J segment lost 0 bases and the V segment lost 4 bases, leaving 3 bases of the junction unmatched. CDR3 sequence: CSVGDSSSNQPQHF. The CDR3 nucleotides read TGCAGCGTTGGGGACAGCTCTAGCAATCAGCCCCAGCATTTT.

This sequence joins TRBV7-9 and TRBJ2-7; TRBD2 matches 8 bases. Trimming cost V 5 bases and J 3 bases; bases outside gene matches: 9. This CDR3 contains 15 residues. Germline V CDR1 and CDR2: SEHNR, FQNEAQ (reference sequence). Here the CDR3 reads CASSASGSALYEQYF. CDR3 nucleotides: TGTGCCAGCAGCGCCAGCGGGAGCGCCCTCTACGAGCAGTACTTC.

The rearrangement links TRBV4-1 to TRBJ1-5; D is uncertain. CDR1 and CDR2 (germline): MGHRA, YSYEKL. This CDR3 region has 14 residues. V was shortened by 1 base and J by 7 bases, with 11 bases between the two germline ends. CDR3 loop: CASSQVVLVQPQHF. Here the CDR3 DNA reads TGCGCCAGCAGCCAAGTGGTCCTAGTCCAGCCCCAGCATTTT.